This TCR beta chain derives from a study of T cell repertoires in cytomegalovirus infection. At the level of the study: Peptides in the study included HLA-C-restricted and HLA-B-restricted CMV epitopes. Both CMV infection and a matching HLA type were indicated by public TCR beta signatures. Broader study findings: Clonotypes of TCR beta that were HLA-C-restricted and CMV-specific dominated the ex vivo response.

A note on this clonotype: Its antigen is currently unknown.

The V end was cut by 7 bases, the J end by 4 bases, with 11 bases between. This CDR3 has 12 residues. Germline V gene data show CDR1 as SQVTM and CDR2 as ANQGSEA. TCRdb fed the reads into MiXCR, producing one record per CDR3 protein. The data show approximately 1,000,000 distinct CDR3 sequences, with about 33% seen just once and roughly 13% held by the top ten. The genes are TRBV29-1 and TRBJ2-1; unclear D gene. The sequenced sample was cultured CD8+ T cells from PBMCs, obtained from culture after CMV antigen stimulation. This receptor was obtained from a human donor in good health (CMV status not recorded). Some clones in this sample may be carry-over from other donors' samples. CDR3 nucleotides: TGCAGCGCCGGACGGTTGTACAATGAGCAGTTCTTC. Its translation is CSAGRLYNEQFF.